The clone carrying this TCR beta chain was counted many times. The record originates from a study of T-cell reconstitution after alpha-beta-depleted transplantation in children. Unique molecular identifiers were incorporated during preparation of the TCRbeta library. TCRdb reprocessed the PCR reads via MiXCR and lists one record per CDR3 protein. The data contain hundreds of thousands of distinct CDR3 sequences, 20% to 25% of them seen just once; the ten biggest clones take up roughly 14%. The sequencing used PBMCs, mostly from graft donor cells, collected 360 days after TCRalphabeta/CD19-depleted stem cell transplant. The sequence was collected from a boy younger than two who had a stem cell transplant for acute myeloid leukemia, so the T cells may come from the graft donor.

Here the CDR3 reads CASSPGTAGNTIYF. The CDR3 nucleotides read TGTGCCAGCAGCCCTGGGACAGCTGGAAACACCATATATTTT. The rearrangement uses TRBV5-6 and TRBJ1-3, with 7 bases lining up with TRBD1. This CDR3 has 14 residues. V shed 4 bases and J 2 bases; nucleotides not matched to a gene: 3. Germline V gives CDR1 SGHDT, CDR2 YYEEEE.